Sequencing of this T cell receptor (beta chain) was carried out in a study of blood T cell repertoires in COVID-19. Study-wide context: Acute-phase and convalescent COVID-19 samples originated in the United States, Italy and Spain. PBMCs, B-cell-depleted T cells, or T cells were the source of the cDNA or gDNA that made up the material.

CDR1 and CDR2 from the germline V gene are PRHDT and FYEKMQ (reference sequence). The CDR3 sequence is 12 residues long. V gave up 5 bases and J gave up 14 bases, with 15 bases separating them. In the original analysis: Cell counts per sample came from amplifying reference gene primers. Assay used: immunoSEQ multiplex PCR; TCRdb lists only in-frame clones, some missing. The DNA was the basis for D and trimming; V, J and clone size are from that table. The sample lists 300,000 to 350,000 clones, 80% to 95% occurring once. It was during active infection that Seattle patients were enrolled and then longitudinally followed.

The source material was peripheral blood. J is TRBJ1-4 and V is TRBV13; D is ambiguous. This sequence was found in a woman aged 25-40 years with COVID-19, enrolled during active disease. This CDR3 reads CASSQEGSSLFF. CDR3 DNA: TGTGCCAGCAGCCAGGAGGGCAGTAGTCTGTTTTTT.